This section outlines one T cell receptor (beta chain) sequence together with its context. The data derive from a study of memory CD4+ T cells and cytomegalovirus serostatus. The CDR3 is 14 amino acids. The V segment lost 4 bases and the J segment 5 bases; nucleotides outside the gene matches: 3. CDR1 is KGHSH and CDR2 is LQKENI in the germline V gene. The table came from immunoSEQ multiplex PCR; TCRdb's copy has only in-frame clones and leaves some out. The repertoire holds 20,000 to 30,000 clones, over 70% seen once, with approximately 1% in the top ten. The sort gate was single viable CD3+CD4+CD8-CD45RO+ cells for memory CD4+ T cells. Total CD4+ T cells were enriched by CD4 positive selection.

The TCR originated in an adult in good health and CMV-seronegative. The rearrangement uses TRBV18 and TRBJ1-2; TRBD1 agrees at 11 bases. The sample consisted of memory CD4+ T cells from blood. The CDR3 nucleotides read TGTGCCAGCTCACGGGACAGGGGGGAGTATGGCTACACCTTC. It encodes CASSRDRGEYGYTF. Based on the CDR3 plus reference TRBV18 and TRBJ1-2, the full variable domain is NAGVMQNPRHLVRRRGQEARLRCSPMKGHSHVYWYRQLPEEGLKFMVYLQKENIIDESGMPKERFSAEFPKEGPSILRIQQVVRGDSAAYFCASSRDRGEYGYTFGSGTRLTVV.